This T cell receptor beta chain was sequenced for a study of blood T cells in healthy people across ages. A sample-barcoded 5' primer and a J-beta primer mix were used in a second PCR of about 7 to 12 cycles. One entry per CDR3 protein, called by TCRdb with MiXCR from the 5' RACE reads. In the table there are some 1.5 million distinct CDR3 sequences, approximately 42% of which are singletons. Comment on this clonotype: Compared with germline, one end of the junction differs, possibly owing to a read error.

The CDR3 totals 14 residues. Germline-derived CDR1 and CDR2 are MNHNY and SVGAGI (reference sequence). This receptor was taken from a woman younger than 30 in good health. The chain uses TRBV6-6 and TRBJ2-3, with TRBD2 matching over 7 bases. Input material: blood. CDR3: CANSYTSGTDTQYF. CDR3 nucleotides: TGTGCCAACAGTTATACTAGCGGCACAGATACGCAGTATTTT.